Sequencing of this T cell receptor (beta chain) was carried out in a study of response to subunit inactivated influenza vaccine. General study findings and limits: Few additional T cells are recruited per seasonal influenza vaccination, authors suggested.

Germline V gene data show CDR1 as SGHRS and CDR2 as YFSETQ. The CDR3 consists of 14 residues. The ends were cut back, 6 bases at V and 0 bases at J, with 9 bases in the middle. Turning to this clonotype: Its antigen remains unidentified.

TCRdb passed the RT-PCR reads through MiXCR, listing each CDR3 protein once. Among about 780,000 distinct CDR3 sequences listed, about 18% were seen once. The chain carries TRBV5-1 and TRBJ2-2; D is possibly TRBD2 (6 bases). The sequence was obtained from a man between 50 and 59 years old who received an inactivated influenza vaccine. Specimen: PBMCs from blood, collected 4 to 6 days after vaccination. The CDR3 DNA follows: TGCGCCAGCATGGAGGGTGCGAACACCGGGGAGCTGTTTTTT. This translates into CASMEGANTGELFF.